The next 20 T cell receptor beta chains were all read from a single sample in a study of PD-1 blockade in classical Hodgkin lymphoma. Only in-frame clones appear in the TCRdb table, and some are missing; sequencing was by immunoSEQ multiplex PCR. The repertoire includes some 15,000 clones, roughly nine tenths of them detected once, and 5% to 6.5% sits in the top ten. Time point specified: newly diagnosed, previously untreated cHL patient sample. It was by magnetic negative selection that CD8+ T cells were isolated from thawed PBMCs. The sequenced sample consisted of CD8+ T cells from blood. The receptors stem from a human donor with classical Hodgkin lymphoma.

The chain uses TRBV27 and TRBJ1-1, with D hard to call. Germline V lookup: CDR1 MNHEY, CDR2 SMNVEV (reference sequence). Trimming left V 0 bases short and J 2 bases short, with 10 bases between. CDR3 length equals 15 residues. CDR3 bases: TGTGCCAGCAGTTTATCGTCCGGAAGCAACACTGAAGCTTTCTTT. Protein product: CASSLSSGSNTEAFF.

This sequence joins TRBV7-4 and TRBJ2-5; a weak D match, TRBD2 (5 bases). The germline V gene encodes CDR1 SGHVT and CDR2 SQSDAQ. The CDR3 sequence is 16 residues long. V was clipped by 5 bases and J by 5 bases, with 21 bases between them. CDR3 coding DNA: TGTGCCAGCAGCCGATGGTCGAGGCGGGCGGAGGAGACCCAGTACTTC. This codes for CASSRWSRRAEETQYF.

V is TRBV7-3 and J is TRBJ2-3; 7 nucleotides match TRBD2. From germline, CDR1 is SGHTA and CDR2 FQGTGA. J gave up 2 bases and V 2 bases, and 4 bases lay outside the gene matches. The CDR3 spans 15 residues. The CDR3, as DNA: TGTGCCAGCAGCTTACTAGCGGAGTCCACAGATACGCAGTATTTT. Residues: CASSLLAESTDTQYF. The entire variable domain, with the rest obtained from reference TRBV7-3 and TRBJ2-3, is as follows: GAGVSQTPSNKVTEKGKYVELRCDPISGHTALYWYRQSLGQGPEFLIYFQGTGAADDSGLPNDRFFAVRPEGSVSTLKIQRTERGDSAVYLCASSLLAESTDTQYFGPGTRLTVL.

The V gene is TRBV19, the J gene TRBJ2-7; 7 bases agree with TRBD2. The V gene's germline CDR1 is LNHDA and CDR2 SQIVND (reference sequence). The CDR3 is 13 residues long. J was trimmed by 4 bases and V by 6 bases; bases with no gene match: 6. The CDR3 loop is CASSPGLSYEQYF. The CDR3 region has the DNA TGTGCCAGTAGCCCGGGACTATCGTACGAGCAGTACTTC. The entire variable domain, with the rest obtained from reference TRBV19 and TRBJ2-7, is as follows: DGGITQSPKYLFRKEGQNVTLSCEQNLNHDAMYWYRQDPGQGLRLIYYSQIVNDFQKGDIAEGYSVSREKKESFPLTVTSAQKNPTAFYLCASSPGLSYEQYFGPGTRLTVT.

V is TRBV10-2 and J is TRBJ2-7; 9 bases are shared with TRBD1. V trimming: 5 bases; J trimming: 5 bases; junction bases outside the gene matches: 4. The CDR3 has 13 amino acids. Germline CDR1 reads WSHSY; CDR2 reads SAAADI. The CDR3 protein is CASSFHRGHEQYF. The CDR3 DNA is TGCGCCAGCAGTTTCCACAGGGGGCACGAGCAGTACTTC.

The chain recombines TRBV2 with TRBJ1-1, with D unclear. This CDR3 spans 14 amino acids. Trimming took 4 bases from V and 0 from J, leaving 9 bases between them. Germline lookup yields CDR1 SNHLY and CDR2 FYNNEI. CDR3 sequence: CASSADLMNTEAFF. Here the CDR3 DNA reads TGTGCCAGCAGTGCAGATCTCATGAACACTGAAGCTTTCTTT.

For the CDR3, the DNA is TGTGCCAGCAGCTTGGCCTCTTTAATTCGGGAGGAAGATACGCAGTATTTT. This gives the protein CASSLASLIREEDTQYF. The V gene is TRBV5-6, the J gene TRBJ2-3, with 7 nucleotides matching TRBD2. CDR1 SGHDT and CDR2 YYEEEE come from the germline V gene. CDR3 length: 17 residues. V shed 0 bases, J shed 5 bases, and the junction held 12 bases outside the gene matches.

The chain joins TRBV9 to TRBJ2-2, with 10 bases aligning to TRBD2. The V gene end was trimmed by 0 bases and the J gene end by 6 bases; junction bases not matched to a gene: 8. This CDR3 has 17 residues. Germline assignment: CDR1 SGDLS and CDR2 YYNGEE. The CDR3 region is CASSVASGRASPGELFF. CDR3 nucleotides: TGTGCCAGCAGCGTAGCCAGCGGGAGGGCCTCGCCCGGGGAGCTGTTTTTT.

The chain links TRBV19 to TRBJ2-2, with D possibly TRBD2 on 5 matching bases. The germline V gene encodes CDR1 LNHDA and CDR2 SQIVND (reference sequence). Trimming took off 3 bases at V and 1 base at J, with 18 bases between the two ends. The CDR3 is 18 amino acids. CDR3 sequence: CASSIGFDWGENTGELFF. DNA of the CDR3: TGTGCCAGTAGTATCGGCTTTGATTGGGGAGAGAACACCGGGGAGCTGTTTTTT.

This clone was seen more than once but under ten times. This sequence joins TRBV27 and TRBJ1-2; the match to TRBD1 covers 7 bases. With V trimmed by 2 bases and J by 7 bases, 13 bases remained unmatched. Germline V CDR1 and CDR2: MNHEY, SMNVEV (reference sequence). The CDR3 extends over 16 amino acids. CDR3 sequence: CASSLGGDSPFVGYTF. The CDR3 coding sequence is TGTGCCAGCAGTTTAGGGGGGGACAGTCCATTTGTTGGCTACACCTTC.

This clone was found once. The V gene is TRBV7-6, the J gene TRBJ1-1, with D unclear. The CDR3 runs 12 residues. Per germline, CDR1 SGHVS and CDR2 FNYEAQ. Between the trimmed V and J ends, which lost 5 bases and 1 base, there was a span of 5 bases. The CDR3 spells CASSAGNTEAFF. The CDR3 DNA reads as TGTGCCAGCAGCGCCGGGAACACTGAAGCTTTCTTT.

This chain joins TRBV28 and TRBJ1-3, with 8 nucleotides matching TRBD1. Germline V gives CDR1 MDHEN, CDR2 SYDVKM. Trimming took 6 bases from V and 4 from J; bases not matched to a gene: 2. The CDR3 runs to 13 residues. This CDR3 reads CASRGTGGNTIYF. In DNA form, the CDR3 reads TGTGCCAGCAGGGGGACAGGCGGAAACACCATATATTTT.

CDR3 nucleotide sequence: TGTGCCAGCAGTCCTACTGGGGACAGGGGTTTTCGCACTGAAGCTTTCTTT. Residues: CASSPTGDRGFRTEAFF. V usage is TRBV28 and J usage is TRBJ1-1; 10 bases align to TRBD1. Germline CDR1 is MDHEN and CDR2 is SYDVKM. This CDR3 spans 17 amino acids. Trimming cost V 5 bases and J 4 bases; bases outside gene matches: 13.

Comment on this clone: An end of the junction differs from the germline gene, which may be a read error. The genes are TRBV7-7 and TRBJ2-1, with D possibly matching TRBD2 (5 bases). The length of the CDR3 is 13 residues. In germline, CDR1 is SSHAT, CDR2 FNYEAQ (reference sequence). The CDR3 is CASSPYSVGEQFF. CDR3 nucleotides: TGTGCTAGCAGCCCCTATAGCGTAGGTGAGCAGTTCTTC.

The chain recombines TRBV4-1 with TRBJ1-1; no clear D. Trimming took off 0 bases at V and 2 bases at J, with 10 bases between the two ends. Germline values: CDR1 MGHRA, CDR2 YSYEKL. The CDR3 totals 15 residues. The DNA of the CDR3 is TGCGCCAGCAGCCAAGAAGATGGGCTAAACACTGAAGCTTTCTTT. It codes for CASSQEDGLNTEAFF.

This clone was detected only once. V usage is TRBV5-1 and J usage is TRBJ2-2, with 7 bases matching TRBD1. Per the germline V gene, CDR1 is SGHRS and CDR2 is YFSETQ. V was pared by 0 bases and J by 6 bases, with 5 bases of the junction left unmatched. The CDR3 is 15 amino acids. The CDR3 DNA is TGCGCCAGCAGCTTGGCGACAGGGTATCCCGGGGAGCTGTTTTTT. The encoded protein is CASSLATGYPGELFF.

The V call is TRBV19, the J call TRBJ2-2; D call uncertain. The CDR3 consists of 13 residues. Per the germline V gene, CDR1 is LNHDA and CDR2 is SQIVND (reference sequence). The V end lost 5 bases, the J end lost 8 bases, and 12 bases lay between the germline ends. The CDR3 DNA sequence: TGTGCCAGTAGTTTCCGCTCTTCGGGGGAGCTGTTTTTT. It is translated as CASSFRSSGELFF.

This clone was picked up a small number of times. V and J are TRBV19 and TRBJ1-2, with unresolved D. The CDR3 totals 8 residues. V was clipped by 10 bases and J by 7 bases, with 4 bases between them. Germline CDR1 is LNHDA and CDR2 is SQIVND (reference sequence). In nucleotides, the CDR3 is TGTGCCACCGGTGGCTACACCTTC. Protein product: CATGGYTF.

The chain has TRBV7-9 and TRBJ2-1; TRBD2 is a possible D gene (6 bases). The germline V and J ends were trimmed by 5 bases and 0 bases, with 17 bases remaining between them. The CDR3 contains 17 residues. The V gene's germline CDR1 is SEHNR and CDR2 FQNEAQ (reference sequence). The CDR3 loop reads CASSPRGGEISYNEQFF. The DNA of the CDR3 is TGTGCCAGCAGCCCGCGAGGAGGGGAGATCTCCTACAATGAGCAGTTCTTC.

The genes are TRBV4-1 and TRBJ2-3; TRBD2 is a possible D gene (6 bases). Germline loops: CDR1 MGHRA, CDR2 YSYEKL. The CDR3 is 17 residues long. V was clipped by 1 base and J by 5 bases, with 19 bases between them. Written as DNA, the CDR3 is TGCGCCAGCAGCCAAGCTCCATCTGTGGAGGGAATAGATACGCAGTATTTT. It yields the protein CASSQAPSVEGIDTQYF.